This T cell receptor (beta chain) emerged from a study of cytomegalovirus exposure and HLA in healthy donors. PCR primers comprised 60 Vbeta and 13 Jbeta primers. TCRdb keeps only in-frame clones here, not all; method: immunoSEQ multiplex PCR. The data contain approximately 160,000 clones, approximately 72% of them singletons. General observations from the study: The productive fraction for most TCR beta V segments was about 90% or about 30% in an earlier analysis.

On this clone: The antigen is unknown.

Nominally healthy donors provided the samples, though records likely missed some immune exposures. This sequence originates from a man between 18 and 29 years old in good health and CMV-seronegative. The sequenced sample was PBMCs.

The CDR3 reads CASSLVSETQYF. The CDR3 DNA reads as TGTGCCAGCAGCTTAGTATCAGAGACCCAGTACTTC. V and J are TRBV13 and TRBJ2-5; no reliable D call. The CDR3 has 12 residues. V lost 1 base, J lost 4 bases, and 4 bases lay in between. Looked up from germline, CDR1 is PRHDT and CDR2 is FYEKMQ (reference sequence).